These 25 T cell receptor beta chains were sequenced from one sample in a study of early T cells in non-severe SARS-CoV-2 infection. Via MiXCR, TCRdb re-called the 5' RACE reads, giving one row per CDR3 protein. The sample shows around 40,000 distinct CDR3 sequences, approximately 10% of them seen only once. Sequenced sample: whole blood. These receptors were obtained from an adult who was a healthcare worker with PCR-confirmed SARS-CoV-2 infection or an uninfected control (not recorded which).

The chain's CDR3 is CASSSPEGQYGYTF. CDR3 in DNA: TGTGCCAGTAGTAGCCCGGAAGGTCAATATGGCTACACCTTC. The V and J genes are TRBV19 and TRBJ1-2; no reliable D call. Germline V gives CDR1 LNHDA, CDR2 SQIVND (reference sequence). CDR3 size: 14 residues. V was clipped by 4 bases and J by 5 bases, with 14 bases between them.

This clonotype was found many times. V usage is TRBV12-3 or TRBV12-4 and J usage is TRBJ1-4, with a weak D call TRBD1 (5 bases). The CDR3 consists of 15 residues. Trimming took off 7 bases at V and 5 bases at J, with 17 bases between the two ends. This chain's CDR3 is CASTPAGRVNEKLFF. Here the CDR3 DNA reads TGTGCCAGCACCCCGGCAGGGAGAGTCAATGAAAAACTGTTTTTT.

This clonotype was recorded many times. The V call is TRBV10-2, the J call TRBJ2-1; D ambiguous. Trimming removed 5 bases from V and 10 bases from J, with 12 bases in between. Germline CDR1 WSHSY, CDR2 SAAADI. This CDR3 contains 12 residues. CDR3 protein: CASSLALLEQFF. The CDR3 DNA reads TGCGCCAGCAGTTTGGCCCTCTTGGAGCAGTTCTTC.

This clonotype was seen many times. This chain joins TRBV12-3 or TRBV12-4 and TRBJ1-5, with 7 bases aligning to TRBD1. CDR3 length: 15 residues. J was trimmed by 3 bases and V by 6 bases; bases with no gene match: 8. The CDR3 loop reads CASRDNRGYNQPQHF. CDR3 sequence (DNA): TGTGCCAGCAGAGATAACAGGGGTTACAATCAGCCCCAGCATTTT.

This sequence joins TRBV29-1 and TRBJ1-4, with a possible D match to TRBD1 (5 bases). The CDR3 has 12 amino acids. Trimming cost V 4 bases and J 3 bases, with 6 bases left between them. CDR1 SQVTM and CDR2 ANQGSEA come from the germline V gene. The DNA of the CDR3 is TGCAGCGTTGCAGGGTCTAATGAAAAACTGTTTTTT. It specifies CSVAGSNEKLFF.

About this clonotype itself: A much larger clone differs by one base, so this may be a read error. The chain joins TRBV6-1 to TRBJ2-5; 11 bases are shared with TRBD2. In germline, CDR1 is MNHNS, CDR2 SASEGT. The CDR3 has 14 amino acids. The CDR3 DNA is TGTGCCAGCAGTGAGGGACTAGCGGAAGAGGCCCAGTACTTC. Its protein is CASSEGLAEEAQYF.

V usage is TRBV29-1 and J usage is TRBJ1-5; D ambiguous. The CDR3 is 14 residues long. The germline gives CDR1 SQVTM, CDR2 ANQGSEA. Trimming stripped 6 bases from V and 3 bases from J, with 15 bases between. The CDR3 region is CSVGTPNPNQPQHF. The CDR3 nucleotides read TGCAGCGTCGGCACACCCAACCCCAATCAGCCCCAGCATTTT.

The sample holds many counts of this clonotype. This chain links TRBV6-2 or TRBV6-3 with TRBJ1-1; a possible D gene is TRBD1 (6 bases). Between the trimmed V and J ends, which lost 7 bases and 3 bases, there was a span of 21 bases. Germline V lookup: CDR1 MNHEY, CDR2 SVGEGT. The CDR3 has 16 residues. The CDR3 protein is CASTPRGLARDTEAFF. The CDR3 DNA sequence: TGTGCCAGCACCCCGAGGGGGTTAGCTCGGGACACTGAAGCTTTCTTT.

This clonotype was seen at least ten times. The rearrangement uses TRBV7-3 and TRBJ2-7, with no clear D. In germline, CDR1 is SGHTA, CDR2 FQGTGA. With 5 bases removed from V and 1 base from J, the gap between germline ends came to 15 bases. The CDR3 covers 15 residues. CDR3 DNA: TGTGCCAGCAGCCTGTGGGGTGGGGAATCCTACGAGCAGTACTTC. This sequence encodes CASSLWGGESYEQYF.

This chain uses TRBV12-3 or TRBV12-4 with TRBJ2-7; 8 bases fit TRBD1. This CDR3 comprises 14 residues. V lost 3 bases to trimming and J lost 0 bases; unmatched junction nucleotides: 1. CDR3 nucleotide sequence: TGTGCCAGCAGTTTCGACAGGGGCTCCTACGAGCAGTACTTC. Amino acids: CASSFDRGSYEQYF.

The sample holds many counts of this clonotype. V gene TRBV12-3 or TRBV12-4 combines with J gene TRBJ2-7; D call uncertain. The CDR3 covers 11 residues. V gave up 6 bases and J gave up 3 bases, with 6 bases separating them. The CDR3 DNA sequence: TGTGCCAGCAGGGCAGTCTACGAGCAGTACTTC. Residues: CASRAVYEQYF.

The rearrangement uses TRBV5-1 and TRBJ2-7; TRBD1 matches at 8 bases. V lost 0 bases to trimming and J lost 8 bases; unmatched junction nucleotides: 16. The CDR3 contains 17 residues. Germline values: CDR1 SGHRS, CDR2 YFSETQ. DNA of the CDR3: TGCGCCAGCAGCTTGGCCTCCTCCGGACAGGGACTCATTAAGCAGTACTTC. Protein sequence: CASSLASSGQGLIKQYF.

The sample holds many counts of this clonotype. V gene TRBV7-2 combines with J gene TRBJ2-5; the D gene is possibly TRBD1 (6 bases). This CDR3 has 14 residues. Germline loops: CDR1 SGHTA, CDR2 FQGNSA. V was cut by 7 bases and J by 5 bases, with 17 bases left in between. CDR3 sequence reads: CASNLQGAEETQYF. For the CDR3, the DNA is TGTGCCAGCAACCTACAGGGAGCGGAGGAGACCCAGTACTTC.

This clonotype was seen a few times. The chain joins TRBV14 to TRBJ2-3, with D perhaps TRBD1 or TRBD2 (5 bases each). The length of the CDR3 is 17 residues. V dropped 0 bases and J dropped 5 bases, with 18 bases sitting between them. Germline-derived CDR1 and CDR2 are SGHDN and FVKESK. CDR3 region: CASSQDRRLGRVDTQYF. CDR3 in DNA: TGTGCCAGCAGCCAAGATCGGAGGCTCGGCAGGGTAGATACGCAGTATTTT.

This chain uses TRBV25-1 with TRBJ2-2; D is unresolved. Per germline, CDR1 MGHDK and CDR2 SYGVNS. This CDR3 is built from 13 residues. The V end was cut by 5 bases, the J end by 4 bases, with 8 bases between. CDR3 region: CASSPDFTGELFF. CDR3 sequence (DNA): TGTGCCAGCAGTCCAGACTTCACCGGGGAGCTGTTTTTT.

Many counts were recorded for this clonotype. This sequence joins TRBV7-9 and TRBJ1-2; D remains ambiguous. The germline gives CDR1 SEHNR, CDR2 FQNEAQ (reference sequence). Trimming removed 4 bases at V and 4 bases at J, with 7 bases between. The length of the CDR3 is 12 residues. CDR3 in amino acids: CASSYRAYGYTF. CDR3 DNA sequence: TGTGCCAGCAGCTACAGAGCCTATGGCTACACCTTC. The variable domain in full, with the rest retrieved from reference TRBV7-9 and TRBJ1-2, is DTGVSQNPRHKITKRGQNVTFRCDPISEHNRLYWYRQTLGQGPEFLTYFQNEAQLEKSRLLSDRFSAERPKGSFSTLEIQRTEQGDSAMYLCASSYRAYGYTFGSGTRLTVV.

This clonotype was picked up many times. A junction boundary mismatches the germline segment, possibly from a read error. The chain carries TRBV7-3 and TRBJ2-7, with D perhaps TRBD1 (5 bases). The CDR3 is 14 residues long. Germline V gene lookup returns CDR1 SGHTA and CDR2 FQGTGA. CDR3 bases: TGTGCCAGCAGCGTAGCATGGGGATGCCTCCTTCAGGGCTTC. Translation: CASSVAWGCLLQGF.

The V and J genes are TRBV5-1 and TRBJ2-2; TRBD1 agrees at 7 bases. CDR3 length equals 14 residues. Germline V gives CDR1 SGHRS, CDR2 YFSETQ. After removal of 0 bases from V and 6 bases from J, the junction contained 2 bases not matched to a gene. CDR3 in amino acids: CASSLGQGSGELFF. The CDR3 region has the DNA TGCGCCAGCAGCTTGGGACAGGGTTCCGGGGAGCTGTTTTTT. The whole variable domain, filled in from reference TRBV5-1 and TRBJ2-2, reads KAGVTQTPRYLIKTRGQQVTLSCSPISGHRSVSWYQQTPGQGLQFLFEYFSETQRNKGNFPGRFSGRQFSNSRSEMNVSTLELGDSALYLCASSLGQGSGELFFGEGSRLTVL.

This clonotype was found many times. This sequence joins TRBV18 and TRBJ1-1, with D maybe TRBD1 (5 bases). This CDR3 is built from 14 residues. V was cut by 5 bases and J by 8 bases, with 18 bases left in between. CDR1 KGHSH and CDR2 LQKENI come from the germline V gene. CDR3 nucleotide sequence: TGTGCCAGCTCAGCCGCGGGGCTTAGGGGAGAAGCTTTCTTT. This translates into CASSAAGLRGEAFF.

This clonotype was detected a few times. The CDR3, as DNA: TGTGCCAGCAGCCGGGACAGCAATTCCTACGAGCAGTACTTC. It codes for CASSRDSNSYEQYF. The chain has TRBV7-2 and TRBJ2-7, with 7 bases that match TRBD1. Per germline, CDR1 SGHTA and CDR2 FQGNSA. The ends lost 5 bases at V and 1 base at J; junction bases unmatched: 5. This CDR3 comprises 14 residues.

The sample holds a few counts of this clonotype. The V call is TRBV20-1, the J call TRBJ1-2, with a possible D match to TRBD1 (5 bases). Deletions cut 5 bases from V and 4 bases from J, with 14 bases between. Germline CDR1 and CDR2: DFQATT and SNEGSKA (reference sequence). The length of the CDR3 is 13 residues. The CDR3 region has the DNA TGCAGTGCTCCGGGGGGTAGGGGCTATGGCTACACCTTC. The encoded protein is CSAPGGRGYGYTF.

This clonotype was recorded at least ten times. The chain has TRBV20-1 and TRBJ2-5, with no clear D. The CDR3 extends over 11 amino acids. Germline V gene data show CDR1 as DFQATT and CDR2 as SNEGSKA (reference sequence). The V end lost 3 bases, the J end lost 4 bases, and 6 bases lay between the germline ends. The CDR3 sequence is CSASLLETQYF. The CDR3 DNA reads as TGCAGTGCTAGTCTCCTAGAGACCCAGTACTTC.

This clonotype was counted many times. The chain is built from TRBV9 and TRBJ1-1; D perhaps matches TRBD1 (6 bases). There are 13 residues in the CDR3. Germline CDR1 is SGDLS and CDR2 is YYNGEE. V lost 4 bases, J lost 5 bases, and 12 bases lay in between. The CDR3 DNA is TGTGCCAGCAGCCCGGACAGCGGGACTGAAGCTTTCTTT. Amino acid sequence: CASSPDSGTEAFF.

The J gene is TRBJ1-3, the V gene TRBV12-3 or TRBV12-4; D may be TRBD1 (5 bases). The V and J ends lost 5 bases and 2 bases respectively, with 13 bases between them. The CDR3 covers 15 residues. CDR3 residues: CASSPRGEAGNTIYF. CDR3 nucleotides: TGTGCCAGCAGTCCCCGGGGGGAGGCTGGAAACACCATATATTTT.

A few counts support this clonotype. The chain uses TRBV14 and TRBJ2-7; D perhaps matches TRBD2 (6 bases). There are 14 residues in the CDR3. Trimming pared 6 bases from V and 7 bases from J, leaving 19 bases between. CDR1 and CDR2 from the germline V gene are SGHDN and FVKESK. CDR3 DNA: TGTGCCAGCAGGGATCGGAGGGACGCCGGGGAGCAGTACTTC. It encodes CASRDRRDAGEQYF. Supplemented by reference TRBV14 and TRBJ2-7, the full variable domain reads EAGVTQFPSHSVIEKGQTVTLRCDPISGHDNLYWYRRVMGKEIKFLLHFVKESKQDESGMPNNRFLAERTGGTYSTLKVQPAELEDSGVYFCASRDRRDAGEQYFGPGTRLTVT.